The present TCR beta chain was sequenced within a study of shared clonotypes between healthy human individuals. J lost 2 bases, V lost 3 bases, and 8 bases had no gene match. This CDR3 has 16 amino acids. In germline, CDR1 is LGHNA, CDR2 YNFKEQ. Running of the assay took place at deep level. Libraries were prepared by immunoSEQ multiplex PCR; TCRdb keeps only in-frame clonotypes and omits some of them. The sample yields under 650,000 clones, around 96% seen once. Study-level findings and limits: For naive CD4 cells, approximately 4.8% of clonotypes were shared across a handful of donors.

Comment on this clone: Antigen unknown.

This TCR was sampled from a woman in her twenties or thirties in good health. Sequencing was performed on naive CD4+ T cells sorted from blood. The subset here: CD45RA+ positively selected. This chain joins TRBV4-2 and TRBJ2-3; TRBD2 matches 7 bases. The CDR3, as DNA: TGTGCCAGCAGCCAGGGCCGGGACTATACCACAGATACGCAGTATTTT. Protein product: CASSQGRDYTTDTQYF.